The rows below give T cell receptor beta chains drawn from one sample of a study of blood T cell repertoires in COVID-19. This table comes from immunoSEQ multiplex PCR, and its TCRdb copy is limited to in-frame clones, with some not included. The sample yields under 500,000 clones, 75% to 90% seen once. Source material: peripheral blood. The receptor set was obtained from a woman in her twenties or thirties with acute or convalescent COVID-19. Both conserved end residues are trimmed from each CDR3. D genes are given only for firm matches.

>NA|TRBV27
ASSGGSWIQGGNQPQH
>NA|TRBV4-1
ASSQVGGDTQY
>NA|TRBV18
ASSPRSTGLNTEAF
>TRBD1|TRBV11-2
ASSSQGAGETQY
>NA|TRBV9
ASSAGTDTYEQY
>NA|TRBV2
ASLADNSYEQY
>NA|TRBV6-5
ASTPSSRGSTEAF
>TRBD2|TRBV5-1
ASSRTSGPYEQY
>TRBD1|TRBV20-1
SASPPTGGLNEKLF
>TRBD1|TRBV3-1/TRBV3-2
ASSWTGNTGELF
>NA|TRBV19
ASSMGSSSYNEQF
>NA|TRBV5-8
ASSLAAFMNTEAF
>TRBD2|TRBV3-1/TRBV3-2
ASSHQLAVHEQY
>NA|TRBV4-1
ASSPRHGSATEAF
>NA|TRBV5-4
ASSLVPAPLH
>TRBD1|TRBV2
ASRTTDRGLDGYT
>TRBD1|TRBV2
ASSKRTGYDEQY
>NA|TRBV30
AWSVTGNTIY
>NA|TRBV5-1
ASSLRGSPYEQY
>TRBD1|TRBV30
AWSYKTGGKTEAF
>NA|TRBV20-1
SASRSGNTEAF
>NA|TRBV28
ASGTDHGGYEQY
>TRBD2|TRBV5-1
ASSFLPGGGETQY
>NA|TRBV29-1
SVRDSSYYEQY
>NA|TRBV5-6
ASSLRSVGNTIY
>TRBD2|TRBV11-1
ASSLAGEDTDTQY
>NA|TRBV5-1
ASSVDGGPSPLH
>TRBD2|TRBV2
ASRLAGGTGELF
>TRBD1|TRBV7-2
ASSLGRQGPYEQY